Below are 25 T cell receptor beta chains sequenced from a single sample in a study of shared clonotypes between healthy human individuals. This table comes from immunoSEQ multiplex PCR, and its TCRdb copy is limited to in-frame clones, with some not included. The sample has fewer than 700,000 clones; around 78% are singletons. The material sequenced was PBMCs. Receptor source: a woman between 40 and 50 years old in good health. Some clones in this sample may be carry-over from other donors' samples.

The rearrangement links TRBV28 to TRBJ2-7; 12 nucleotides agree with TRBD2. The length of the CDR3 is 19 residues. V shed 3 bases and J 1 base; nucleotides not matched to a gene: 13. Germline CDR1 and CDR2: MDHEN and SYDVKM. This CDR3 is CASSLSTSGRPVFSYEQYF. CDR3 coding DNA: TGTGCCAGCAGTTTGTCCACTAGCGGGAGGCCTGTCTTTTCCTACGAGCAGTACTTC.

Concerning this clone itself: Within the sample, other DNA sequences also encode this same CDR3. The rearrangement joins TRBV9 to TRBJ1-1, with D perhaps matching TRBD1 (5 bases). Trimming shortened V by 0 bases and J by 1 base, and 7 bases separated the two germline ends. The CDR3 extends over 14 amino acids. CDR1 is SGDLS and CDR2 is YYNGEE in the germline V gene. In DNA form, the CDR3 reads TGTGCCAGCAGCGTAGGGGGACGGAACACTGAAGCTTTCTTT. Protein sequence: CASSVGGRNTEAFF.

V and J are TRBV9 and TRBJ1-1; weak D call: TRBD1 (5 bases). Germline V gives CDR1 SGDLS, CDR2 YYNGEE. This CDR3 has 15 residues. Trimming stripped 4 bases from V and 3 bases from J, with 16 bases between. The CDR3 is CASSPSGSWDTEAFF. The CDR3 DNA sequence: TGTGCCAGCAGCCCATCAGGGAGTTGGGACACTGAAGCTTTCTTT.

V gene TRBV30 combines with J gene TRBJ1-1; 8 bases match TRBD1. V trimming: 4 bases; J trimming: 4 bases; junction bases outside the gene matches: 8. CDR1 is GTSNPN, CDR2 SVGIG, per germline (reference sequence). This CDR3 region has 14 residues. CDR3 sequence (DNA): TGTGCCTGGACTAGATCTACAGGGGGCACTGAAGCTTTCTTT. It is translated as CAWTRSTGGTEAFF.

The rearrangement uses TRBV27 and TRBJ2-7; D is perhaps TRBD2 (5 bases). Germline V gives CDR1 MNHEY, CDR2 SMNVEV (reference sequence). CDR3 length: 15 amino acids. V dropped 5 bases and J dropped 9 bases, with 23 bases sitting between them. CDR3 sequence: CASSLNRDFPGGQYF. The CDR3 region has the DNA TGTGCCAGCAGTCTTAACCGGGATTTCCCCGGAGGGCAGTACTTC.

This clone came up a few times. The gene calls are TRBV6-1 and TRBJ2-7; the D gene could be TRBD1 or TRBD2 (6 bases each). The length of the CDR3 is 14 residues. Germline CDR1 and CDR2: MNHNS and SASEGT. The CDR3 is CVLRGGRGSYEQYF. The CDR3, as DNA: TGTGTCCTACGAGGGGGGAGAGGTTCCTACGAGCAGTACTTC.

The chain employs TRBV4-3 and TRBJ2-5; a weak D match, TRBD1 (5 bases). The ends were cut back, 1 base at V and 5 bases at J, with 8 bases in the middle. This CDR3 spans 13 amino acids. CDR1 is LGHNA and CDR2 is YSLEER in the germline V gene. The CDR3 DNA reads TGCGCCAGCAGCCAAGTTAGGGGTGAGACCCAGTACTTC. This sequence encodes CASSQVRGETQYF.

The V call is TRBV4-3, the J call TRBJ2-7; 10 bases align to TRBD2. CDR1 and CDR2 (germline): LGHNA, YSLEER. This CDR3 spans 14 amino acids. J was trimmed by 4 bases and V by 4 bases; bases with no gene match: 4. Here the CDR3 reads CASSPSGRVYEQYF. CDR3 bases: TGCGCCAGCAGCCCAAGCGGGAGGGTTTACGAGCAGTACTTC.

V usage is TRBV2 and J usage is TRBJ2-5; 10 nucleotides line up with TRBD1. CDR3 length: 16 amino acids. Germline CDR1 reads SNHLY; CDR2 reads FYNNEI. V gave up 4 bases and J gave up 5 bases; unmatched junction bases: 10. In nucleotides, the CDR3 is TGTGCCAGCAGTGCGGGAGAGACAGGGGGCTGGGAGACCCAGTACTTC. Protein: CASSAGETGGWETQYF.

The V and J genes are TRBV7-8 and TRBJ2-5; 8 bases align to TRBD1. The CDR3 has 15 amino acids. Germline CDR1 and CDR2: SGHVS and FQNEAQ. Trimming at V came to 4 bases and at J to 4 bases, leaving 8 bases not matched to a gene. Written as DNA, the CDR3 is TGTGCCAGCAGCTACCGGACAGGGAAGGGAGAGACCCAGTACTTC. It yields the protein CASSYRTGKGETQYF. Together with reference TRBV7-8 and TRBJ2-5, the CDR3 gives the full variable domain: GAGVSQSPRYKVAKRGQDVALRCDPISGHVSLFWYQQALGQGPEFLTYFQNEAQLDKSGLPSDRFFAERPEGSVSTLKIQRTQQEDSAVYLCASSYRTGKGETQYFGPGTRLLVL.

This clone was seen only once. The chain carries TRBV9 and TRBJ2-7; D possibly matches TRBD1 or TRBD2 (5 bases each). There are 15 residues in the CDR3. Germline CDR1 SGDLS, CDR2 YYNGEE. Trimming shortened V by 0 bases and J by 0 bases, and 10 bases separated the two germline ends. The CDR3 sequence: CASSVAGTGSYEQYF. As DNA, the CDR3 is TGTGCCAGCAGCGTAGCCGGGACGGGCTCCTACGAGCAGTACTTC.

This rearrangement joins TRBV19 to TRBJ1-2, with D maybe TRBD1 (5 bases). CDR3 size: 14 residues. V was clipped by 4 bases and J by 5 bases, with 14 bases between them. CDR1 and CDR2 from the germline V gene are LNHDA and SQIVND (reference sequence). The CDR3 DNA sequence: TGTGCCAGTAGTACTCAAGCCAGGGATTATGGCTACACCTTC. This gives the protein CASSTQARDYGYTF. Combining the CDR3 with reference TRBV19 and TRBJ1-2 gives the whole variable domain DGGITQSPKYLFRKEGQNVTLSCEQNLNHDAMYWYRQDPGQGLRLIYYSQIVNDFQKGDIAEGYSVSREKKESFPLTVTSAQKNPTAFYLCASSTQARDYGYTFGSGTRLTVV.

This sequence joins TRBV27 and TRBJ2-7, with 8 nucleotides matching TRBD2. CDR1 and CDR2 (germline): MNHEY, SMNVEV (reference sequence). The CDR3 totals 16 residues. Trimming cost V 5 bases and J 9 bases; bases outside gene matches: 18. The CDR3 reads CASSPAGVRGLMVQYF. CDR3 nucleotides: TGTGCCAGCAGTCCAGCGGGAGTGAGGGGGTTGATGGTGCAGTACTTC.

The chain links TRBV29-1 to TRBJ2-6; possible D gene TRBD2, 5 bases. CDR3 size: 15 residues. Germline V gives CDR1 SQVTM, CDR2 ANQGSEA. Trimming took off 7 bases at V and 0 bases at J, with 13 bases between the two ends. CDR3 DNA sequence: TGCAGCGCCGGGAATGTATTCTCTGGGGCCAACGTCCTGACTTTC. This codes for CSAGNVFSGANVLTF.

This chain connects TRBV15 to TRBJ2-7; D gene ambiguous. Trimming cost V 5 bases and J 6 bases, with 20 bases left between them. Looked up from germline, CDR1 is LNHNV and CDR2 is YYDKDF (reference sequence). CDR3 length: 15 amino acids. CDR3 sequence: CATSPRVPRWGEQYF. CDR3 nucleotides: TGTGCCACCAGCCCCAGAGTCCCTAGGTGGGGCGAGCAGTACTTC.

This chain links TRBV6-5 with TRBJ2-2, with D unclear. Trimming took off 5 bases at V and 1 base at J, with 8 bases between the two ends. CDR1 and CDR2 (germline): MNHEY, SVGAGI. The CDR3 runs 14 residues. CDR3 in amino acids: CASSRSENTGELFF. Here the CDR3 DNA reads TGTGCCAGCAGTCGTAGTGAGAACACCGGGGAGCTGTTTTTT.

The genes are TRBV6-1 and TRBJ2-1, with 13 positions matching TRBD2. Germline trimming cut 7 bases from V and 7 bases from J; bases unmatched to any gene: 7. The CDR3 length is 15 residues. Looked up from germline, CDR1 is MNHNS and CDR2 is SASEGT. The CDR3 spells CASTRTSGSGNEQFF. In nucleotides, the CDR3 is TGTGCCAGCACCCGGACTAGCGGGAGTGGGAATGAGCAGTTCTTC.

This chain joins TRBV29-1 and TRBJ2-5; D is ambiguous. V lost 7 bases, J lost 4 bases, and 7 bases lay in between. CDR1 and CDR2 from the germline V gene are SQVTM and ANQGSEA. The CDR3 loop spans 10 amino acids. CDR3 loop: CSGEIETQYF. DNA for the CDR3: TGCAGCGGTGAGATAGAGACCCAGTACTTC.

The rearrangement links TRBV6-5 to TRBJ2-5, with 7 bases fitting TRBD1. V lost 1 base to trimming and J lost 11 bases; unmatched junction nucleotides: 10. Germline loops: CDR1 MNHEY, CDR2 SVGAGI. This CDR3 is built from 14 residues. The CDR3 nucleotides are TGTGCCAGCAGTTACTATAAGACGGGACAGCAGCAGTACTTC. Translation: CASSYYKTGQQQYF.

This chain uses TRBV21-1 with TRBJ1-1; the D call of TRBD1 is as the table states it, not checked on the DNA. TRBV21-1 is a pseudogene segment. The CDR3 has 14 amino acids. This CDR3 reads CASSRKQGNTEAFF. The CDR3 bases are TGTGCCAGCAGTAGGAAACAGGGGAACACTGAAGCTTTCTTT.

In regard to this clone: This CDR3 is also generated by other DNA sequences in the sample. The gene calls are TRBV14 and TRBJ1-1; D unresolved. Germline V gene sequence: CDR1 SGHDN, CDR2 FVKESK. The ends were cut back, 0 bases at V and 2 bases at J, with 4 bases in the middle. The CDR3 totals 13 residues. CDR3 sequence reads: CASSQDRNTEAFF. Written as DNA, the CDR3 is TGTGCCAGCAGCCAAGATCGAAACACTGAAGCTTTCTTT. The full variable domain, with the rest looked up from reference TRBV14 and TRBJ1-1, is EAGVTQFPSHSVIEKGQTVTLRCDPISGHDNLYWYRRVMGKEIKFLLHFVKESKQDESGMPNNRFLAERTGGTYSTLKVQPAELEDSGVYFCASSQDRNTEAFFGQGTRLTVV.

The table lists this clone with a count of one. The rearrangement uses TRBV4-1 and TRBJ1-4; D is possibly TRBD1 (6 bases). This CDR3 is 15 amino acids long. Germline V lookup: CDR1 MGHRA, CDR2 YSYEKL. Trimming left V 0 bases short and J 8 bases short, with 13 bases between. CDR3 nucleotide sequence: TGCGCCAGCAGCCAAGATCGGGGGGCAGGGGAAAAACTGTTTTTT. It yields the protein CASSQDRGAGEKLFF.

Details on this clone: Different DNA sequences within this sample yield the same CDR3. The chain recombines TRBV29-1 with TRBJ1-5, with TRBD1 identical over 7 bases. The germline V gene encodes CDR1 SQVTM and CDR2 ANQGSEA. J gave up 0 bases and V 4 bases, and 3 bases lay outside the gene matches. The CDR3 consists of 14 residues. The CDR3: CSVGQGGSNQPQHF. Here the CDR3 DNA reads TGCAGCGTTGGGCAGGGGGGTAGCAATCAGCCCCAGCATTTT. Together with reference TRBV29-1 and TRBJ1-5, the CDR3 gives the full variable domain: SAVISQKPSRDICQRGTSLTIQCQVDSQVTMMFWYRQQPGQSLTLIATANQGSEATYESGFVIDKFPISRPNLTFSTLTVSNMSPEDSSIYLCSVGQGGSNQPQHFGDGTRLSIL.

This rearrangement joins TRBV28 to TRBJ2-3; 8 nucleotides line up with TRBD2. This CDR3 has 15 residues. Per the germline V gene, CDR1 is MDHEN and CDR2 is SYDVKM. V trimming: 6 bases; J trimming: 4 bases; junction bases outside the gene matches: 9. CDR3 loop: CASSRGGRAADTQYF. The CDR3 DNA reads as TGTGCCAGCAGCCGGGGGGGCCGCGCTGCAGATACGCAGTATTTT.

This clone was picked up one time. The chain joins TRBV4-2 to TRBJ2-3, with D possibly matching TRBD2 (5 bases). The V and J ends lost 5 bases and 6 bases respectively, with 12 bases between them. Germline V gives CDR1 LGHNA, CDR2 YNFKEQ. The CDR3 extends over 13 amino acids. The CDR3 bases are TGTGCCAGCAGCTTAGAGCGGCAGGATACGCAGTATTTT. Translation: CASSLERQDTQYF.